Listed below are T cell receptor beta chains from one sample, sequenced in a study of low-dose radiotherapy and immunotherapy resistance in tumors. TCRdb re-called the reads through MiXCR, storing one row per CDR3 protein. The top ten clones hold over 4% of a sample with about 100,000 distinct CDR3 sequences, about a fifth of them seen once. The material sequenced was PBMCs, taken after low-dose radiotherapy plus immunotherapy. The receptors shown here come from a male donor with prostate cancer. CDR3s include the opening cysteine and the closing phenylalanine or tryptophan. D genes are given only for firm matches. Expanded clones are given a class, and other clones once, few, many or no size at all.

J gene	V gene	D gene	clone size	CDR3 protein	CDR3 DNA
TRBJ1-6	TRBV5-4	NA	many	CASSTTINSPLHF	TGTGCCAGCAGCACCACCATAAATTCACCCCTCCACTTT
TRBJ2-2	TRBV7-8	NA	many	CASSQGTTRTGELFF	TGTGCCAGCAGCCAAGGGACAACCCGCACCGGGGAGCTGTTTTTT
TRBJ2-2	TRBV5-1	NA	many	CASSPRPNTGELFF	TGCGCCAGCAGCCCCCGGCCGAACACCGGGGAGCTGTTTTTT
TRBJ2-7	TRBV12-5	NA	many	CASGGSGEQYF	TGTGCTAGTGGGGGTTCGGGCGAGCAGTACTTC
TRBJ2-1	TRBV6-5	NA	NA	CASRTGQTQSYNEQFF	TGTGCCAGCAGGACCGGACAGACTCAGTCCTACAATGAGCAGTTCTTC
TRBJ2-5	TRBV20-1	TRBD2	many	CSAGGRGQQTQYF	TGCAGCGCGGGGGGTCGAGGCCAGCAGACCCAGTACTTC
TRBJ2-4	TRBV9	NA	many	CASSEAGLAKNIQYF	TGTGCCAGCAGCGAGGCAGGACTAGCCAAAAACATTCAGTACTTC
TRBJ2-1	TRBV3-1	NA	many	CASSQEFNEQFF	TGTGCCAGCAGCCAAGAGTTCAATGAGCAGTTCTTC
TRBJ1-4	TRBV6-6	NA	many	CASSYGTHTNEKLFF	TGTGCCAGCAGTTACGGGACTCATACTAATGAAAAACTGTTTTTT
TRBJ2-1	TRBV2	NA	many	CANRLGSDEQFF	TGTGCCAATCGACTCGGGTCCGATGAGCAGTTCTTC
TRBJ1-3	TRBV5-1	NA	many	CASSLGSGRSGNTIYF	TGCGCCAGCAGCTTGGGCTCAGGACGCTCTGGAAACACCATATATTTT
TRBJ2-1	TRBV5-4	TRBD2	few	CASSLTSGGAWNEQFF	TGTGCCAGCAGCTTGACTAGCGGGGGGGCTTGGAATGAGCAGTTCTTC
TRBJ2-5	TRBV20-1	TRBD2	many	CSARDWRGGLETQYF	TGCAGTGCTAGAGATTGGCGGGGGGGCTTAGAGACCCAGTACTTC
TRBJ2-4	TRBV24-1	NA	many	CATSRRDIQYF	TGTGCCACCAGTAGGAGGGACATTCAGTACTTC
TRBJ2-5	TRBV11-2	NA	many	CASSLGGPRSETQYF	TGTGCCAGCAGCTTAGGGGGTCCCAGGTCGGAGACCCAGTACTTC
TRBJ1-3	TRBV10-3	NA	many	CAAGDYSGNTIYF	TGTGCCGCCGGTGACTACTCTGGAAACACCATATATTTT
TRBJ1-2	TRBV20-1	TRBD1	NA	CSARDRTGSYGYTF	TGCAGTGCTAGAGACAGGACAGGATCCTATGGCTACACCTTC
TRBJ2-7	TRBV18	TRBD2	many	CASSPGLAVTSYEQYF	TGTGCCAGCTCACCTGGCCTAGCGGTGACTTCCTACGAGCAGTACTTC
TRBJ1-2	TRBV4-1	NA	many	CASSQVREPYGYTF	TGCGCCAGCAGCCAAGTTAGGGAACCCTATGGCTACACCTTC
TRBJ1-1	TRBV20-1	NA	NA	CSASRSNLNTEAFF	TGCAGTGCTAGTAGGTCTAACCTGAACACTGAAGCTTTCTTT
TRBJ2-1	TRBV29-1	TRBD2	few	CSVWTSGGRDNEQFF	TGCAGCGTTTGGACTAGCGGGGGGAGAGACAATGAGCAGTTCTTC
TRBJ1-2	TRBV28	TRBD1	few	CASSPTGGNGYTF	TGTGCCAGCAGTCCCACAGGGGGCAATGGCTACACCTTC
TRBJ2-2	TRBV10-3	NA	many	CAISEVTGELFF	TGTGCCATCAGCGAGGTTACCGGGGAGCTGTTTTTT
TRBJ1-4	TRBV20-1	NA	many	CSARDQGGDIGFF	TGCAGTGCTAGAGATCAAGGTGGAGACATTGGTTTTTTT
TRBJ1-1	TRBV28	NA	few	CASSSSMNTEAFF	TGTGCCAGCAGTTCAAGCATGAACACTGAAGCTTTCTTT
TRBJ2-7	TRBV3-1	NA	NA	CASSQDGTFPYEQYF	TGTGCCAGCAGCCAAGATGGGACCTTCCCCTACGAGCAGTACTTC
TRBJ1-2	TRBV12-3/TRBV12-4	NA	many	CASSSRTDRNYGYTF	TGTGCCAGCAGTTCTAGGACAGACAGAAACTATGGCTACACCTTC
TRBJ2-7	TRBV23-1	TRBD1	many	CASSLGTEPYEQYF	TGCGCCAGCAGCCTCGGGACAGAGCCTTACGAGCAGTACTTC